This T cell receptor beta chain originates from a study of T cell responses to AZD1222 COVID-19 vaccine. Findings and caveats of the study: Receipt of two AZD1222 doses was followed by a rise in Spike-specific TCR breadth and depth. Possibly, clonal diversity was underestimated; donors were largely white British and included more females. Just 5 to 7 people given AZD1222 tested seropositive at baseline. All repertoire sampling was performed exclusively after the peak T cell response.

Sequencing used immunoSEQ multiplex PCR; TCRdb keeps in-frame clones, though not all of them. The sample shows about 130,000 clones, about 85% of them seen only once. The table lists this clone with a few counts. Antigen: not known. CDR1 is SGHAT and CDR2 is FQNNGV in the germline V gene. V was cut by 3 bases and J by 5 bases, with 18 bases left in between. CDR3 length: 16 amino acids. This sequence was found in an adult who received the AZD1222 COVID-19 vaccine. Sequenced here: peripheral blood, sampled 28 days after the second AZD1222 dose. The chain combines TRBV11-2 with TRBJ2-3, with D possibly matching TRBD2 (6 bases). The CDR3 region is CASSFPRGRKVDTQYF. The CDR3 nucleotides are TGTGCCAGCAGCTTCCCTCGTGGGAGGAAAGTAGATACGCAGTATTTT.